A single T cell receptor (beta chain) is shown here with its context. What it recognizes is unknown. The data originate from a study of early T cells in non-severe SARS-CoV-2 infection. Study summary: Whole-blood bulk RNA, unsorted, was sequenced, and chains were unpaired.

The TCR library protocol attached unique molecular identifiers to the individual cDNA molecules. Using its own MiXCR run on the 5' RACE reads, TCRdb lists one record per CDR3 protein. In the table there are over 75,000 distinct CDR3 sequences, about 13% of which are singletons. Germline CDR1 reads SQVTM; CDR2 reads ANQGSEA. The CDR3 sequence is 11 residues long. The germline V and J ends were trimmed by 6 bases and 2 bases, with 7 bases remaining between them. Whole-study findings and limits: There was a bias toward anti-spike CD8 responses in VDJdb matching, which missed private and CD4 specificities.

The sequence was obtained from an adult who was a healthcare worker with PCR-confirmed SARS-CoV-2 infection or an uninfected control (not recorded which). Sequenced material: whole blood. The chain is built from TRBV29-1 and TRBJ1-2; D not certain. Here the CDR3 reads CSVVYNYGYTF. The DNA for the CDR3 is TGCAGCGTGGTCTACAACTATGGCTACACCTTC. Full variable domain (missing parts from reference TRBV29-1 and TRBJ1-2): SAVISQKPSRDICQRGTSLTIQCQVDSQVTMMFWYRQQPGQSLTLIATANQGSEATYESGFVIDKFPISRPNLTFSTLTVSNMSPEDSSIYLCSVVYNYGYTFGSGTRLTVV.